The 30 T cell receptor beta chains below come from one sample, sequenced in a study of T-cell memory formation after mild COVID-19. TCRdb fed the 5' RACE reads into MiXCR, producing one record per CDR3 protein. The sample shows about 560,000 distinct CDR3 sequences, about 20% of them seen only once. Sequenced: PBMCs or a T cell subset sorted from them (not recorded which). These receptors all stem from an adult woman who had mild COVID-19 (a few samples of this study predate the infection). Cell type and time point are not known.

This clonotype was seen ten or more times. The genes are TRBV9 and TRBJ1-6; the match to TRBD1 covers 7 bases. Unmatched junction bases numbered 10, after V lost 4 bases and J lost 6 bases. Germline lookup yields CDR1 SGDLS and CDR2 YYNGEE. This CDR3 has 16 amino acids. CDR3 amino acids: CASSPRAQGINSPLHF. In DNA, the CDR3 is TGTGCCAGCAGCCCTAGGGCACAGGGGATTAATTCACCCCTCCACTTT.

The chain couples TRBV6-2 or TRBV6-3 to TRBJ2-7; D may be TRBD1 (5 bases). Trimming took off 8 bases at V and 4 bases at J, with 15 bases between the two ends. Germline V gene lookup returns CDR1 MNHEY and CDR2 SVGEGT. The CDR3 extends over 13 amino acids. CDR3 sequence (DNA): TGTGCCAGCGGTATAGGGGCGGTATACGAGCAGTACTTC. Residues: CASGIGAVYEQYF.

The rearrangement uses TRBV5-4 and TRBJ1-2; D possibly corresponds to TRBD1 (5 bases). V lost 0 bases to trimming and J lost 6 bases, with 12 bases between them. The CDR3 spans 14 residues. CDR1 and CDR2 from the germline V gene are SGHNT and YYREEE (reference sequence). CDR3 DNA: TGTGCCAGCAGCTTGGGATCCAGGGACCATGGCTACACCTTC. This translates into CASSLGSRDHGYTF.

J is TRBJ1-1 and V is TRBV7-3; D possibly corresponds to TRBD1 (5 bases). The V end was cut by 5 bases, the J end by 2 bases, with 15 bases between. The germline gives CDR1 SGHTA, CDR2 FQGTGA. This CDR3 is built from 15 residues. In DNA, the CDR3 is TGTGCCAGCAGCCCTGGGACCTCGCCTAACACTGAAGCTTTCTTT. Amino acid sequence: CASSPGTSPNTEAFF.

This clonotype was detected a few times. The rearrangement uses TRBV20-1 and TRBJ1-2; 7 bases line up with TRBD1. Germline V gene lookup returns CDR1 DFQATT and CDR2 SNEGSKA (reference sequence). This CDR3 is 13 amino acids long. V shed 8 bases and J 6 bases; nucleotides not matched to a gene: 12. The CDR3 coding sequence is TGCAGTCGAAAGACAGGGAGAGACCATGGCTACACCTTC. Protein product: CSRKTGRDHGYTF.

This clonotype was observed a handful of times. The chain carries TRBV24-1 and TRBJ2-1, with 7 bases fitting TRBD2. The germline V gene encodes CDR1 KGHDR and CDR2 SFDVKD. V was clipped by 3 bases and J by 2 bases; unmatched bases: 9. The CDR3 sequence is 17 residues long. The DNA of the CDR3 is TGTGCCACCAGTGATATGGCTAGCGGACCGACCTACAATGAGCAGTTCTTC. Translating gives CATSDMASGPTYNEQFF.

The chain couples TRBV6-2 or TRBV6-3 to TRBJ2-2; D is possibly TRBD2 (5 bases). Trimming left V 4 bases short and J 0 bases short, with 6 bases between. This CDR3 region has 14 residues. Germline CDR1 is MNHEY and CDR2 is SVGEGT. The chain's CDR3 is CASSFGTNTGELFF. Written as DNA, the CDR3 is TGTGCCAGCAGTTTCGGGACGAACACCGGGGAGCTGTTTTTT.

This clonotype was seen a handful of times. V gene TRBV12-5 combines with J gene TRBJ1-1, with unresolved D. CDR1 and CDR2 from the germline V gene are LGHNT and FRNRAP. The V and J ends lost 6 bases and 0 bases respectively, with 26 bases between them. The CDR3 covers 19 residues. The CDR3 bases are TGTGCTAGTGGCAAAAATCTGCGCGGGTTGGAATTCATGAACACTGAAGCTTTCTTT. Amino acids: CASGKNLRGLEFMNTEAFF.

This clonotype appeared a single time. The gene calls are TRBV6-5 and TRBJ1-2; tentatively, D is TRBD1 (5 bases). Trimming pared 5 bases from V and 6 bases from J, leaving 13 bases between. The CDR3 sequence is 13 residues long. Per the germline V gene, CDR1 is MNHEY and CDR2 is SVGAGI. The CDR3 spells CASSPQRGDGYTF. The CDR3 region has the DNA TGTGCCAGCAGTCCACAGAGAGGGGATGGCTACACCTTC.

The gene calls are TRBV3-1 and TRBJ1-1; 7 positions agree with TRBD1. The CDR3 is 13 amino acids. V shed 2 bases, J shed 6 bases, and the junction held 3 bases outside the gene matches. Germline-derived CDR1 and CDR2 are LGHDT and YNNKEL (reference sequence). CDR3 sequence (DNA): TGTGCCAGCAGCCAAACAACAGGGGCTGAAGCTTTCTTT. Its protein product is CASSQTTGAEAFF.

The gene calls are TRBV6-5 and TRBJ2-7, with 7 bases identical to TRBD1. Germline CDR1 MNHEY, CDR2 SVGAGI. This CDR3 comprises 12 residues. Losses at the gene ends were 6 bases for V and 5 bases for J; bases not matched to a gene: 4. The CDR3 DNA reads as TGTGCCAGCAGCGCACAGGGGAACGAGCAGTACTTC. As protein: CASSAQGNEQYF.

The chain uses TRBV19 and TRBJ1-2; weak D call: TRBD1 (5 bases). Germline V CDR1 and CDR2: LNHDA, SQIVND (reference sequence). The CDR3 runs 12 residues. The V end lost 11 bases, the J end lost 7 bases, and 17 bases lay between the germline ends. CDR3 DNA sequence: TGTGCCGGGGGACCCGGGGATAGTGGCTACACCTTC. It encodes CAGGPGDSGYTF.

The rearrangement joins TRBV11-3 to TRBJ1-1; D might be TRBD1 (5 bases). The germline CDR1 and CDR2 sequences are SGHNT and YENEEA. The germline V and J ends were trimmed by 1 base and 0 bases, with 12 bases remaining between them. CDR3 length: 16 residues. CDR3 in DNA: TGTGCCAGCAGCTTAGCGACAGCCTCTATGAACACTGAAGCTTTCTTT. Translation: CASSLATASMNTEAFF.

The sample holds a few counts of this clonotype. V gene TRBV27 combines with J gene TRBJ2-7, with TRBD2 matching 11 bases. V shed 9 bases, J shed 3 bases, and the junction held 7 bases outside the gene matches. CDR3 length: 14 residues. Germline V gene lookup returns CDR1 MNHEY and CDR2 SMNVEV (reference sequence). CDR3 region: CASAGTSGNYEQYF. CDR3 nucleotide sequence: TGTGCCAGTGCCGGGACTAGCGGAAACTACGAGCAGTACTTC.

This clonotype was counted many times. The chain has TRBV10-3 and TRBJ1-2; tentative D call: TRBD1 (6 bases). This CDR3 comprises 15 residues. Trimming took off 7 bases at V and 2 bases at J, with 17 bases between the two ends. Germline V gene data show CDR1 as ENHRY and CDR2 as SYGVKD. The CDR3 coding sequence is TGTGCCATCACTGGGGGGCAGAACAAGAACTATGGCTACACCTTC. This translates into CAITGGQNKNYGYTF.

The V and J genes are TRBV30 and TRBJ1-1; D possibly corresponds to TRBD1 (5 bases). CDR3 size: 13 residues. The ends were cut back, 5 bases at V and 2 bases at J, with 12 bases in the middle. Germline CDR1 GTSNPN, CDR2 SVGIG (reference sequence). The CDR3 DNA is TGTGCCTGGGGGGCAAGGCCTAACACTGAAGCTTTCTTT. It codes for CAWGARPNTEAFF.

This clonotype was counted a few times. The rearrangement uses TRBV29-1 and TRBJ2-4, with no clear D. Germline-derived CDR1 and CDR2 are SQVTM and ANQGSEA. V lost 4 bases, J lost 2 bases, and 6 bases lay in between. The CDR3 is made up of 12 amino acids. CDR3 region: CSVATSKNIQYF. The CDR3 bases are TGCAGCGTTGCTACATCCAAAAACATTCAGTACTTC.

In its sample, this clonotype was seen a few times. The gene calls are TRBV6-6 and TRBJ1-5; D gene uncertain. Germline lookup yields CDR1 MNHNY and CDR2 SVGAGI (reference sequence). Trimming removed 11 bases at V and 4 bases at J, with 15 bases between. The length of the CDR3 is 13 residues. In nucleotides, the CDR3 is TGTGCCCAAGGGAAAAATCATAATCAGCCCCAGCATTTT. This gives the protein CAQGKNHNQPQHF.

This clonotype occurred a few times. The chain combines TRBV15 with TRBJ2-5; possibly TRBD2 for D (7 bases). CDR1 is LNHNV and CDR2 is YYDKDF in the germline V gene (reference sequence). V lost 4 bases and J 2 bases, leaving 14 bases between the germline ends. CDR3 length: 15 residues. The CDR3 sequence is CATSIIGGAQETQYF. In DNA, the CDR3 is TGTGCCACCAGCATCATAGGGGGGGCTCAAGAGACCCAGTACTTC.

This clonotype has just a few counts. V and J are TRBV6-5 and TRBJ2-7; 8 bases map to TRBD1. V lost 5 bases to trimming and J lost 5 bases; unmatched junction nucleotides: 11. The CDR3 is made up of 15 amino acids. Germline lookup yields CDR1 MNHEY and CDR2 SVGAGI. DNA of the CDR3: TGTGCCAGCAGTAAAGGCGGGACAGGTGGAAACGAGCAGTACTTC. Translation gives CASSKGGTGGNEQYF.

This clonotype was seen ten or more times. This chain connects TRBV7-9 to TRBJ2-7; no clear D. The CDR3 length is 11 residues. Germline-derived CDR1 and CDR2 are SEHNR and FQNEAQ (reference sequence). Trimming shortened V by 5 bases and J by 3 bases, and 5 bases separated the two germline ends. The chain's CDR3 is CASSVLYEQYF. In DNA, the CDR3 is TGTGCCAGCAGCGTTCTCTACGAGCAGTACTTC.

The chain recombines TRBV7-3 with TRBJ2-7; 10 bases are a match to TRBD2. The CDR3 has 15 residues. Germline V lookup: CDR1 SGHTA, CDR2 FQGTGA. The J segment lost 7 bases and the V segment lost 1 base, leaving 7 bases of the junction unmatched. The CDR3 reads CASSLITSGTEEQYF. CDR3 coding DNA: TGTGCCAGCAGCTTAATAACTAGCGGGACGGAAGAGCAGTACTTC.

The count of this clonotype is one. The junction shows a germline mismatch at one end, possibly a read error. The CDR3 sequence: CAGSIGFSSYEQYF. The CDR3 bases are TGTGCCGGTAGTATAGGCTTCTCCTCCTACGAGCAGTACTTC. The chain has TRBV19 and TRBJ2-7; D gene unclear. This CDR3 contains 14 residues. Germline V gives CDR1 LNHDA, CDR2 SQIVND (reference sequence). The variable domain in full, with the rest retrieved from reference TRBV19 and TRBJ2-7, is DGGITQSPKYLFRKEGQNVTLSCEQNLNHDAMYWYRQDPGQGLRLIYYSQIVNDFQKGDIAEGYSVSREKKESFPLTVTSAQKNPTAFYLCAGSIGFSSYEQYFGPGTRLTVT.

The chain combines TRBV10-3 with TRBJ2-1; D is uncertain. Germline CDR1 ENHRY, CDR2 SYGVKD. The V gene lost 0 bases and the J gene lost 8 bases, with 17 bases spanning the gap. This CDR3 region has 16 residues. Here the CDR3 reads CAISESIMGRSDEQFF. DNA for the CDR3: TGTGCCATCAGTGAGTCGATAATGGGCCGCTCGGATGAGCAGTTCTTC.

V gene TRBV4-3 combines with J gene TRBJ2-7, with a tentative D call TRBD2 (6 bases). Germline V gene sequence: CDR1 LGHNA, CDR2 YSLEER. CDR3 length: 15 amino acids. Trimming removed 6 bases at V and 0 bases at J, with 15 bases between. The CDR3 sequence is CASRMGLASSYEQYF. CDR3 nucleotide sequence: TGCGCCAGCAGGATGGGTCTAGCGTCCTCCTACGAGCAGTACTTC.

This clonotype was counted only a few times. V is TRBV20-1 and J is TRBJ1-1; 7 bases map to TRBD1. Germline V gene data show CDR1 as DFQATT and CDR2 as SNEGSKA (reference sequence). Germline trimming cut 3 bases from V and 0 bases from J; bases unmatched to any gene: 7. The CDR3 runs to 15 residues. The CDR3 sequence: CSASGAGGMNTEAFF. CDR3 in DNA: TGCAGTGCTAGTGGAGCAGGGGGGATGAACACTGAAGCTTTCTTT.

J is TRBJ2-7 and V is TRBV7-6; D tentatively reads TRBD1 or TRBD2 (5 bases each). The V and J ends lost 1 base and 0 bases respectively, with 10 bases between them. Germline V gene data show CDR1 as SGHVS and CDR2 as FNYEAQ. CDR3 length equals 15 residues. CDR3 in DNA: TGTGCCAGCAGCTTAGACGGGGCCTACTCCTACGAGCAGTACTTC. Translation: CASSLDGAYSYEQYF.

The chain combines TRBV29-1 with TRBJ2-3; 8 bases are a match to TRBD2. The J segment lost 0 bases and the V segment lost 7 bases, leaving 12 bases of the junction unmatched. The CDR3 is 16 residues long. The germline CDR1 and CDR2 sequences are SQVTM and ANQGSEA. CDR3 nucleotides: TGCAGCGGCTCAACAGCGGGGGCGTTAAGCACAGATACGCAGTATTTT. This encodes CSGSTAGALSTDTQYF.

The chain joins TRBV6-6 to TRBJ1-6; 9 bases line up with TRBD1. The CDR3 consists of 16 residues. The junction had 5 bases not matched to a gene; V was cut back by 0 bases and J by 8 bases. Germline V gene lookup returns CDR1 MNHNY and CDR2 SVGAGI (reference sequence). The CDR3 DNA reads as TGTGCCAGCAGTTACTCGAACAGGGGGCAGGATTCACCCCTCCACTTT. It is translated as CASSYSNRGQDSPLHF.

The table lists this clonotype with a few counts. The chain is built from TRBV12-3 or TRBV12-4 and TRBJ1-5; 9 bases align to TRBD1. CDR3 length equals 16 residues. V shed 1 base, J shed 1 base, and the junction held 2 bases outside the gene matches. CDR3 nucleotide sequence: TGTGCCAGCAGTTTAGGCGGACAGGGGAGCAATCAGCCCCAGCATTTT. It yields the protein CASSLGGQGSNQPQHF.